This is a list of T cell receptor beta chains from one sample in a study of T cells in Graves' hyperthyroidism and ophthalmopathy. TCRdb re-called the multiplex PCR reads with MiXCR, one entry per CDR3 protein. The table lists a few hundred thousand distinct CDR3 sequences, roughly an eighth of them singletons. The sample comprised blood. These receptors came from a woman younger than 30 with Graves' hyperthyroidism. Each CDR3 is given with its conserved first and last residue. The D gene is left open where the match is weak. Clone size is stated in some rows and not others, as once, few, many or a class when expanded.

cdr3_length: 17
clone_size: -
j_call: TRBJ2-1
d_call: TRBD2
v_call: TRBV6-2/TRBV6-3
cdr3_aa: CASSSPDGGRVYNEQFF
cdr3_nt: TGTGCCAGCAGTTCACCAGATGGCGGGAGGGTTTACAATGAGCAGTTCTTC

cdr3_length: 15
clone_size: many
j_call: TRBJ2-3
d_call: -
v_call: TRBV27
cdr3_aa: CASTPFVGYTDTQYF
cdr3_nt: TGTGCCAGCACCCCCTTCGTAGGGTACACAGATACGCAGTATTTT

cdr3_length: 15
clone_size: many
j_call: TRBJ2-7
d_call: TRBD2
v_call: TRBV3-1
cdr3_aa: CASSQNSGRSYEQYF
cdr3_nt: TGTGCCAGCAGCCAGAATAGCGGGAGATCCTACGAGCAGTACTTC

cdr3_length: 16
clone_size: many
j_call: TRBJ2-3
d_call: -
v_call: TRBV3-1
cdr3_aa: CASSQERGTSTDTQYF
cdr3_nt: TGTGCCAGCAGCCAAGAGCGCGGAACCAGCACAGATACGCAGTATTTT

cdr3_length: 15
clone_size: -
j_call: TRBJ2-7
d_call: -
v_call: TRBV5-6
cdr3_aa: CASSLRGARVHEQYF
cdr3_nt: TGTGCCAGCAGCTTGAGGGGAGCTAGGGTCCACGAGCAGTACTTC

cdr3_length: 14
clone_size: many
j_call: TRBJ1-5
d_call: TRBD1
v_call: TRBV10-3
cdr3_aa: CAISRDRGKEPQHF
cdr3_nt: TGTGCCATCAGTCGGGACAGGGGGAAGGAGCCCCAGCATTTT

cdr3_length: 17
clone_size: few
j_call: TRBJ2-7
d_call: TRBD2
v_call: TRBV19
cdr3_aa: CASSRTSGSTVPYEQYF
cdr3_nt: TGTGCCAGCAGCCGGACTAGCGGGAGTACGGTCCCTTACGAGCAGTACTTC

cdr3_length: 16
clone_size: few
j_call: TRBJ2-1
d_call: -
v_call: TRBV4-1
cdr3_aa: CASSPGAGAGYNEQFF
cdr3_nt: TGCGCCAGCAGCCCGGGGGCGGGAGCAGGGTACAATGAGCAGTTCTTC

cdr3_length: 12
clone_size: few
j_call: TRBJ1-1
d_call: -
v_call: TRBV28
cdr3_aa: CASSVRGTEAFF
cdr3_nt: TGTGCCAGCAGTGTAAGGGGCACTGAAGCTTTCTTT

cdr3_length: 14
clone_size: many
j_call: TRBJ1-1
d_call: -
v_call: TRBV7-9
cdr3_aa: CASSYGQTNTEAFF
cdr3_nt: TGTGCCAGCAGCTACGGACAAACGAACACTGAAGCTTTCTTT

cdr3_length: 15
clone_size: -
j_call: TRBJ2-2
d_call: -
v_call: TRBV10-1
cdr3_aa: CASSESWQDTGELFF
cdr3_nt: TGCGCCAGCAGTGAGAGTTGGCAGGACACCGGGGAGCTGTTTTTT

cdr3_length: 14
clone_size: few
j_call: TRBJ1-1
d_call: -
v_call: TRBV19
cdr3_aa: CASSPQTNSPEAFF
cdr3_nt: TGTGCCAGTAGTCCGCAGACAAACAGTCCCGAAGCTTTCTTT

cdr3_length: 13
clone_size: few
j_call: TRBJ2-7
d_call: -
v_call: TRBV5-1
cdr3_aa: CASSLLGPGEQYF
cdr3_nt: TGCGCCAGCAGCTTGTTGGGTCCCGGCGAGCAGTACTTC

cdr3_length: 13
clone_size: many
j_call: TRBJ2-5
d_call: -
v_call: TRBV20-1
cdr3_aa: CSASPPEQETQYF
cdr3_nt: TGCAGTGCGTCGCCTCCGGAGCAAGAGACCCAGTACTTC

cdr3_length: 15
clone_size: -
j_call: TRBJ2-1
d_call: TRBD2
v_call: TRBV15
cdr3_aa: CATSSGLAVYNEQFF
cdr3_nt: TGTGCCACCAGCAGTGGACTAGCGGTTTACAATGAGCAGTTCTTC

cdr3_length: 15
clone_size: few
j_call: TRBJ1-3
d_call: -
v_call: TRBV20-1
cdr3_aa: CSAESRQGAGNTIYF
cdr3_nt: TGCAGTGCTGAGAGCAGGCAGGGTGCTGGAAACACCATATATTTT

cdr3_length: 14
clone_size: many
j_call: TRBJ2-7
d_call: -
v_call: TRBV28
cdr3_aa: CASNGKAATYEQYF
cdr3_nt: TGTGCCAGCAACGGTAAGGCAGCCACCTACGAGCAGTACTTC

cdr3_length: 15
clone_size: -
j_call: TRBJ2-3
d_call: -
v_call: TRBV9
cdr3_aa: CASSAEGQNTDTQYF
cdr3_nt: TGTGCCAGCAGCGCCGAAGGGCAGAACACAGATACGCAGTATTTT

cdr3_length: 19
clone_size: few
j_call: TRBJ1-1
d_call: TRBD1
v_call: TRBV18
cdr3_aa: CASSPLLGGGGAANTEAFF
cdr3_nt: TGTGCCAGCTCACCACTACTTGGCGGAGGGGGCGCGGCGAACACTGAAGCTTTCTTT

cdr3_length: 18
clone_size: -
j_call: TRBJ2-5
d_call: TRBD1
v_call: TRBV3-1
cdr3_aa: CASSHPGTGLFVVETQYF
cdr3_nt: TGTGCCAGCAGCCACCCCGGGACAGGGCTTTTTGTTGTGGAGACCCAGTACTTC

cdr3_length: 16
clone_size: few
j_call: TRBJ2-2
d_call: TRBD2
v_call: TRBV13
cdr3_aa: CASSKSSSGSTGELFF
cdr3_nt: TGTGCCAGCTCGAAGAGCTCTAGCGGGTCAACCGGGGAGCTGTTTTTT

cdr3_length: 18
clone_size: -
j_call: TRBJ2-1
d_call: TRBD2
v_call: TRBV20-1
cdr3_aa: CSAREIKGRTSGRNEQFF
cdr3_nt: TGCAGTGCTAGAGAGATTAAGGGTAGAACTAGCGGGCGCAATGAGCAGTTCTTC

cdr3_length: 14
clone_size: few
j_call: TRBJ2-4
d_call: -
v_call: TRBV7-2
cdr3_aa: CASSLDLGVNIQYF
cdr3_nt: TGTGCCAGCAGCTTAGATCTGGGGGTAAACATTCAGTACTTC

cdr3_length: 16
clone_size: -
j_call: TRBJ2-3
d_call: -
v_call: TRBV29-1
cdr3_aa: CSVEDYEEKSTDTQYF
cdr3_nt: TGCAGCGTTGAAGATTACGAGGAGAAAAGCACAGATACGCAGTATTTT

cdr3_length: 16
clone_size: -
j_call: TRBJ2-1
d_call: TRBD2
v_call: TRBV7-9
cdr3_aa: CASSLWASGSGNEQFF
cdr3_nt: TGTGCCAGCAGCTTATGGGCTAGCGGGAGCGGTAATGAGCAGTTCTTC

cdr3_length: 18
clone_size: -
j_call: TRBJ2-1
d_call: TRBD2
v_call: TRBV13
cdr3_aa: CASSLDRSRGRADNEQFF
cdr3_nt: TGTGCCAGCAGCTTAGATAGGAGCCGCGGGAGGGCGGACAATGAGCAGTTCTTC

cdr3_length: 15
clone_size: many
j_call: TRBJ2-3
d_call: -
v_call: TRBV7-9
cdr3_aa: CASSLLEGSTDTQYF
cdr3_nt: TGTGCCAGCAGCTTATTAGAGGGGAGCACAGATACGCAGTATTTT

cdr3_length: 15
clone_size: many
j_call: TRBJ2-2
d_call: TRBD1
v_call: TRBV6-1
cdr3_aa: CASSEGTGDTGELFF
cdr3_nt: TGTGCCAGCAGTGAAGGGACAGGGGACACCGGGGAGCTGTTTTTT

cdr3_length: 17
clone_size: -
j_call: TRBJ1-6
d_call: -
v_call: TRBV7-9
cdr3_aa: CASSRRTASSYNSPLHF
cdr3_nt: TGTGCCAGCAGCAGAAGGACGGCGAGCTCCTATAATTCACCCCTCCACTTT

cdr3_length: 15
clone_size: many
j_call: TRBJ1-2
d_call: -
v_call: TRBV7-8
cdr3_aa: CASSIRRDNHYGYTF
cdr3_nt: TGTGCCAGCAGCATCCGCCGAGACAACCACTATGGCTACACCTTC

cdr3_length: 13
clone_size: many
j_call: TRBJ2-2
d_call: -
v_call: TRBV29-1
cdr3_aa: CSVRRQYTGELFF
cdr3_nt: TGCAGCGTACGCAGGCAATACACCGGGGAGCTGTTTTTT

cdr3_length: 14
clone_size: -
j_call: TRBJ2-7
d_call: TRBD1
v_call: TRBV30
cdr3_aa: CAWKLPGQPYERYF
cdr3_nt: TGTGCCTGGAAACTTCCGGGACAGCCTTACGAGCGGTACTTC

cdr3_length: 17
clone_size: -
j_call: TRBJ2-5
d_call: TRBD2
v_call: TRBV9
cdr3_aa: CASSVGWEVAGVETQYF
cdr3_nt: TGTGCCAGCAGCGTAGGGTGGGAAGTAGCGGGAGTAGAGACCCAGTACTTC

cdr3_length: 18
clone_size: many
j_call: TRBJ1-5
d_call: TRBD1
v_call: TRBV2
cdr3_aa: CASSSGTGGVRSNQPQHF
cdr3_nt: TGTGCCAGCAGCTCCGGGACAGGGGGGGTGAGGAGCAATCAGCCCCAGCATTTT

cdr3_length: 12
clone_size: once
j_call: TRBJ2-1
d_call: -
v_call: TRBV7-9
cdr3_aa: CASRLESGTQFF
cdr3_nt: TGTGCCAGCAGATTAGAGAGCGGAACGCAGTTCTTC

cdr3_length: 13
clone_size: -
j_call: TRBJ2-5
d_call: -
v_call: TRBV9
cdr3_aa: CASSVGRGKTQYF
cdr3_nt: TGTGCCAGCAGCGTAGGCCGAGGAAAGACCCAGTACTTC

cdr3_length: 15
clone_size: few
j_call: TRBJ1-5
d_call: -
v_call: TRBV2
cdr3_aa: CASRPRDTAESAQHF
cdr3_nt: TGTGCCAGCAGGCCAAGGGACACGGCAGAATCAGCCCAGCATTTT

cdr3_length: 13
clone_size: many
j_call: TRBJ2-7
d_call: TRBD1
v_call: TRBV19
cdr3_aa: CASSVGQRYEQYF
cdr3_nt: TGTGCCAGTAGTGTGGGACAGCGATACGAGCAGTACTTC

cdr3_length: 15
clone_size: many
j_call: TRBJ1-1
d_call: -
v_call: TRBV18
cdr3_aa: CASSPQEKGYTEAFF
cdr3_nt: TGTGCCAGCTCACCACAGGAGAAAGGGTACACTGAAGCTTTCTTT

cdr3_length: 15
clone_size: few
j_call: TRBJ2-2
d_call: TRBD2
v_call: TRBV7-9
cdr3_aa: CASSLLAGGFGELFF
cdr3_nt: TGTGCCAGCAGCCTCCTAGCGGGAGGGTTCGGGGAGCTGTTTTTT

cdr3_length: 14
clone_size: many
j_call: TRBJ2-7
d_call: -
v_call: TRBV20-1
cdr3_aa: CSAREDLGGYEQYF
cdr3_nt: TGCAGTGCTAGAGAGGACCTAGGGGGTTACGAGCAGTACTTC

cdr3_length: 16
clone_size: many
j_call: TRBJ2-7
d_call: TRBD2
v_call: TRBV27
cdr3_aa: CASSLLAGVETYEQYF
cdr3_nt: TGTGCCAGCAGTTTACTAGCGGGAGTTGAGACCTACGAGCAGTACTTC

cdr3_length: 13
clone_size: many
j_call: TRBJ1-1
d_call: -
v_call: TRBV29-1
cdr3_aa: CSVSQTMVGEAFF
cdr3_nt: TGCAGCGTTTCCCAAACCATGGTTGGGGAGGCTTTCTTT

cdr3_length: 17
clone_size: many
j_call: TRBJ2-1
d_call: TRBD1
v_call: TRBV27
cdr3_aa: CASSLSIQGLVHNEQFF
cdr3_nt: TGTGCCAGCAGTTTATCGATACAGGGGTTAGTACACAATGAGCAGTTCTTC

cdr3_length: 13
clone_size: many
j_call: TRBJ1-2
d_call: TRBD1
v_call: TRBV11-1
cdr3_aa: CASSPTGDYGYTF
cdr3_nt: TGTGCCAGCAGCCCGACAGGGGACTATGGCTACACCTTC

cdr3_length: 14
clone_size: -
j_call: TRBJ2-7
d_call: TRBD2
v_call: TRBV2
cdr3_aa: CASSAEREGLEQYF
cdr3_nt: TGTGCCAGCAGTGCGGAGCGGGAGGGCCTCGAGCAGTACTTC

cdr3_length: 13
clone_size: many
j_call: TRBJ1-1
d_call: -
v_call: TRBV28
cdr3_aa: CASINFDRLRAFF
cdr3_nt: TGTGCCAGCATTAATTTCGACAGGCTCAGAGCTTTCTTT

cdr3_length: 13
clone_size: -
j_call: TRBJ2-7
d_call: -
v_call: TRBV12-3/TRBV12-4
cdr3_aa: CASTAGVFGEQYF
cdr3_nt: TGTGCCAGCACCGCAGGGGTGTTCGGCGAGCAGTACTTC

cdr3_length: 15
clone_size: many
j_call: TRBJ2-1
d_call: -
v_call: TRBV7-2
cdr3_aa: CASTRGQGPYNEQFF
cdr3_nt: TGTGCCAGCACCCGAGGGCAGGGACCCTACAATGAGCAGTTCTTC

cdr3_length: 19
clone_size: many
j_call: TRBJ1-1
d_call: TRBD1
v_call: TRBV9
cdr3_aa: CASSRTGGQLRSPNTEAFF
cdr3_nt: TGTGCCAGCAGCCGGACAGGGGGCCAACTCCGGTCCCCCAACACTGAAGCTTTCTTT

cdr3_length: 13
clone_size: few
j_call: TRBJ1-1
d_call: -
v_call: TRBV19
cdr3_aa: CASSTPQVRGAFF
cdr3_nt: TGTGCCAGTAGTACCCCTCAGGTCCGGGGGGCTTTCTTT

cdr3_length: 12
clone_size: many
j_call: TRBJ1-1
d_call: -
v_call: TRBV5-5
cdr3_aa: CASSLDAAEAFF
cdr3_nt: TGTGCCAGCAGCTTGGATGCCGCTGAAGCTTTCTTT

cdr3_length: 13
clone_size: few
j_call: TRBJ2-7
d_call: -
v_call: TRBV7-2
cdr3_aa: CASSSPLSYEQYF
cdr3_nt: TGTGCCAGCAGCTCCCCGCTGTCCTACGAGCAGTACTTC

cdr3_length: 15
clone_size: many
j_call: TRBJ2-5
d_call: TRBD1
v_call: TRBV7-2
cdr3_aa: CASSLAGQSQETQYF
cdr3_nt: TGTGCCAGCAGCTTAGCGGGACAGTCCCAAGAGACCCAGTACTTC

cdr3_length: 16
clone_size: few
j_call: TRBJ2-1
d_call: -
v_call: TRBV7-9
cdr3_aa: CASSLPDGGSYNEQFF
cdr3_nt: TGTGCCAGCAGCTTGCCAGACGGGGGCTCCTACAATGAGCAGTTCTTC